The 29 T cell receptor beta chains listed next were all sequenced from one sample in a study of T cells after yellow fever vaccination. A single record per CDR3 protein comes from TCRdb applying MiXCR to the 5' RACE reads. The sample comprises roughly 120,000 distinct CDR3 sequences, around 7.2% of which are singletons, and approximately 2.7% rests with the top ten. Sequencing was performed on CD4+ T cells sorted from PBMCs, taken roughly seven weeks after the first yellow fever vaccination. These TCRs come from a man younger than 35 who received the YFV17D yellow fever vaccine.

The genes are TRBV5-6 and TRBJ2-6; no clear D. The CDR3 is 15 amino acids. With 4 bases removed from V and 8 bases from J, the gap between germline ends came to 16 bases. Germline values: CDR1 SGHDT, CDR2 YYEEEE. CDR3 in DNA: TGTGCCAGCAGCCTCGGGCTCCTCGGCTCCAACGTCCTGACTTTC. This translates into CASSLGLLGSNVLTF.

This clonotype was recorded many times. V and J are TRBV11-1 and TRBJ2-4, with 9 bases identical to TRBD1. The CDR3 extends over 16 amino acids. Germline-derived CDR1 and CDR2 are SGHAT and FQDESV (reference sequence). J was trimmed by 1 base and V by 5 bases; bases with no gene match: 6. The CDR3: CASSLGQGMAKNIQYF. Written as DNA, the CDR3 is TGTGCCAGCAGCCTAGGACAGGGGATGGCCAAAAACATTCAGTACTTC.

Remarks on this clonotype: This may stem from a read error, because a much larger clone lies one nucleotide away. The chain employs TRBV7-3 and TRBJ2-1, with D possibly TRBD1 on 6 matching bases. The germline V gene encodes CDR1 SGHTA and CDR2 FQGTGA. V lost 5 bases and J lost 7, with 9 bases in between. The CDR3 sequence is 12 residues long. The CDR3 protein is CASSIRGNEQFF. The CDR3 DNA reads TGTGCCAGCAGCATAAGGGGGAATGAGCAGTTCTTC.

This clonotype occurred many times. V usage is TRBV7-2 and J usage is TRBJ1-4, with 10 bases matching TRBD1. Per germline, CDR1 SGHTA and CDR2 FQGNSA. With 2 bases clipped from V and 5 bases from J, the junction kept 2 bases outside the gene matches. This CDR3 region has 15 residues. The CDR3 is CASSLLGQGNEKLFF. CDR3 DNA: TGTGCCAGCAGCTTACTGGGACAGGGGAATGAAAAACTGTTTTTT.

The rearrangement joins TRBV25-1 to TRBJ1-2, with a weak D call TRBD1 (6 bases). CDR1 and CDR2 from the germline V gene are MGHDK and SYGVNS. CDR3 length: 13 amino acids. V lost 9 bases and J 6 bases, leaving 17 bases between the germline ends. The CDR3 loop is CASHGTYGDGYTF. In DNA, the CDR3 is TGTGCCAGTCACGGGACATACGGTGATGGCTACACCTTC.

At least ten counts were recorded for this clonotype. The chain carries TRBV12-3 or TRBV12-4 and TRBJ1-3, with D maybe TRBD1 (6 bases). Between the trimmed V and J ends, which lost 6 bases and 2 bases, there was a span of 8 bases. The CDR3 loop spans 13 amino acids. CDR3 sequence (DNA): TGTGCCAGCAGCGGGACAACTGGAAACACCATATATTTT. This sequence encodes CASSGTTGNTIYF.

This clonotype was recorded at least ten times. The rearrangement links TRBV7-2 to TRBJ2-7; 9 nucleotides align to TRBD1. This CDR3 contains 15 residues. The V segment lost 7 bases and the J segment 0 bases; nucleotides outside the gene matches: 7. Germline V gene lookup returns CDR1 SGHTA and CDR2 FQGNSA. For the CDR3, the DNA is TGTGCCAGCAACCCGACAGGGGGTTCCTCCTACGAGCAGTACTTC. Translating it yields CASNPTGGSSYEQYF.

In its sample, this clonotype was seen many times. The chain combines TRBV27 with TRBJ2-5, with D maybe TRBD2 (6 bases). V dropped 6 bases and J dropped 4 bases, with 15 bases sitting between them. This CDR3 comprises 14 residues. CDR1 MNHEY and CDR2 SMNVEV come from the germline V gene (reference sequence). The CDR3 coding sequence is TGTGCCAGCAGGCGGGGAGCAGCGGCAGAGACCCAGTACTTC. Translated, it gives CASRRGAAAETQYF.

In its sample, this clonotype was seen many times. This rearrangement joins TRBV7-2 to TRBJ1-1; TRBD1 agrees at 9 bases. In germline, CDR1 is SGHTA, CDR2 FQGNSA. This CDR3 has 15 amino acids. With 3 bases clipped from V and 4 bases from J, the junction kept 6 bases outside the gene matches. The CDR3 here is CASSFAGQGATEAFF. CDR3 coding DNA: TGTGCCAGCAGCTTTGCGGGACAGGGAGCCACTGAAGCTTTCTTT.

This clonotype was seen ten or more times. V and J are TRBV7-2 and TRBJ2-3; D possibly corresponds to TRBD2 (6 bases). Trimming removed 2 bases at V and 4 bases at J, with 16 bases between. This CDR3 contains 16 residues. The germline V gene has CDR1 SGHTA and CDR2 FQGNSA. The CDR3 DNA reads as TGTGCCAGCAGCTTAAGGGTGGGACTCGGAGCAGATACGCAGTATTTT. This sequence encodes CASSLRVGLGADTQYF.

The sample holds many counts of this clonotype. This chain uses TRBV7-2 with TRBJ2-1, with 9 bases lining up with TRBD2. V gave up 0 bases and J gave up 4 bases; unmatched junction bases: 10. The length of the CDR3 is 18 residues. CDR1 is SGHTA and CDR2 is FQGNSA in the germline V gene. The CDR3 sequence: CASSLARVAGGTYNEQFF. In DNA form, the CDR3 reads TGTGCCAGCAGCTTAGCGCGGGTGGCGGGGGGGACGTACAATGAGCAGTTCTTC.

This chain links TRBV28 with TRBJ2-1; a weak D match, TRBD1 (5 bases). Trimming left V 2 bases short and J 0 bases short, with 14 bases between. Germline V gene lookup returns CDR1 MDHEN and CDR2 SYDVKM. The CDR3 covers 17 residues. In DNA, the CDR3 is TGTGCCAGCAGTTTACGACAGACCTTTAGCTCCTACAATGAGCAGTTCTTC. The encoded protein is CASSLRQTFSSYNEQFF. Full variable domain (rest looked up from reference TRBV28 and TRBJ2-1): DVKVTQSSRYLVKRTGEKVFLECVQDMDHENMFWYRQDPGLGLRLIYFSYDVKMKEKGDIPEGYSVSREKKERFSLILESASTNQTSMYLCASSLRQTFSSYNEQFFGPGTRLTVL.

This clonotype was recorded a few times. CDR3 loop: CSARDWHNQPQHF. As DNA, the CDR3 is TGCAGTGCTAGAGATTGGCATAATCAGCCCCAGCATTTT. This chain uses TRBV20-1 with TRBJ1-5; D not certain. The germline CDR1 and CDR2 sequences are DFQATT and SNEGSKA (reference sequence). V dropped 0 bases and J dropped 4 bases, with 7 bases sitting between them. CDR3 size: 13 residues.

This clonotype was seen ten or more times. The chain uses TRBV28 and TRBJ2-7, with TRBD1 identical over 9 bases. The V gene's germline CDR1 is MDHEN and CDR2 SYDVKM. V trimming: 5 bases; J trimming: 6 bases; junction bases outside the gene matches: 8. The CDR3 consists of 14 residues. The CDR3 region is CASSPTQGASEQYV. CDR3 bases: TGTGCCAGCAGTCCGACACAGGGGGCTAGCGAGCAGTACGTC.

There are many counts of this clonotype. V gene TRBV6-2 or TRBV6-3 combines with J gene TRBJ2-1, with D unclear. The CDR3 runs 14 residues. Looked up from germline, CDR1 is MNHEY and CDR2 is SVGEGT. The V gene lost 7 bases and the J gene lost 6 bases, with 16 bases spanning the gap. CDR3 sequence (DNA): TGTGCCAGCAATTGGGAACCTCTAAGCAATGAGCAGTTCTTC. It codes for CASNWEPLSNEQFF.

The J gene is TRBJ1-5, the V gene TRBV5-1; D gene unclear. The V and J ends lost 5 bases and 3 bases respectively, with 9 bases between them. Germline CDR1 is SGHRS and CDR2 is YFSETQ. The CDR3 covers 13 residues. CDR3 amino acids: CASSLDFNQPQHF. The CDR3 DNA follows: TGCGCCAGCAGTTTAGATTTCAATCAGCCCCAGCATTTT.

This clonotype has a count of ten or more. V is TRBV12-3 or TRBV12-4 and J is TRBJ2-2; D is possibly TRBD2 (5 bases). V was shortened by 6 bases and J by 2 bases, with 16 bases between the two germline ends. CDR3 size: 16 residues. The CDR3 loop reads CASSPSTGTNTGELFF. CDR3 coding DNA: TGTGCCAGCAGCCCGTCAACGGGAACCAACACCGGGGAGCTGTTTTTT.

In DNA, the CDR3 is TGTGCCAGTAGCTGGGACGGTCACGAGACCCAGTACTTC. Its translation is CASSWDGHETQYF. The rearrangement uses TRBV19 and TRBJ2-5; perhaps D is TRBD1 or TRBD2 (5 bases each). CDR1 is LNHDA, CDR2 SQIVND, per germline (reference sequence). V was trimmed by 6 bases and J by 5 bases, leaving 13 bases between them. CDR3 length: 13 residues.

This clonotype was seen at least ten times. The rearrangement links TRBV12-3 or TRBV12-4 to TRBJ2-3; D not certain. V shed 6 bases and J shed 5 bases, with 9 bases lying between them. This CDR3 is built from 12 residues. The CDR3 nucleotides read TGTGCCAGCAGATCAGATGGAGATACGCAGTATTTT. It yields the protein CASRSDGDTQYF.

This clonotype showed up many times. V usage is TRBV5-1 and J usage is TRBJ1-2, with D perhaps matching TRBD1 (5 bases). Trimming shortened V by 4 bases and J by 8 bases, and 18 bases separated the two germline ends. In germline, CDR1 is SGHRS, CDR2 YFSETQ. The CDR3 loop spans 14 amino acids. CDR3: CASSGATSVRGYTF. The CDR3 nucleotides are TGCGCCAGCAGCGGGGCAACCTCGGTGCGGGGCTACACCTTC.

Notes on this clonotype: Possible read error: a much larger clone is one base away. This sequence joins TRBV18 and TRBJ2-1; D uncertain. CDR3 size: 12 residues. Looked up from germline, CDR1 is KGHSH and CDR2 is LQKENI. Trimming pared 6 bases from V and 8 bases from J, leaving 11 bases between. The CDR3 protein is CASSPDKDEQFF. As DNA, the CDR3 is TGTGCCAGCTCGCCAGACAAGGATGAGCAGTTCTTC.

This clonotype was counted ten times or more. The V call is TRBV5-5, the J call TRBJ2-3; D ambiguous. The CDR3 consists of 15 residues. The V gene's germline CDR1 is SGHKS and CDR2 YYEKEE (reference sequence). The V end was cut by 3 bases, the J end by 2 bases, with 13 bases between. CDR3: CASSWTPVTTDTQYF. The CDR3 DNA reads TGTGCCAGCAGCTGGACGCCAGTAACCACAGATACGCAGTATTTT.

In its sample, this clonotype was seen many times. The V and J genes are TRBV5-1 and TRBJ1-2; no clear D. Trimming removed 4 bases from V and 8 bases from J, with 18 bases in between. Germline CDR1 and CDR2: SGHRS and YFSETQ. This CDR3 is 14 amino acids long. In DNA form, the CDR3 reads TGCGCCAGCAGCCCGGCAGACTGGGCTCAAGGCTACACCTTC. It translates to CASSPADWAQGYTF.

This clonotype was seen ten or more times. V is TRBV7-2 and J is TRBJ2-7, with TRBD2 identical over 7 bases. CDR1 SGHTA and CDR2 FQGNSA come from the germline V gene. V shed 2 bases and J 4 bases; nucleotides not matched to a gene: 2. This CDR3 contains 13 residues. CDR3 DNA sequence: TGTGCCAGCAGCTTACAGCGGGGTTACGAGCAGTACTTC. It yields the protein CASSLQRGYEQYF.

This clonotype has ten or more counts. The genes are TRBV7-3 and TRBJ1-1, with D possibly matching TRBD1 (5 bases). The CDR3 covers 13 residues. Germline V gene lookup returns CDR1 SGHTA and CDR2 FQGTGA. V lost 7 bases and J 1 base, leaving 10 bases between the germline ends. CDR3 coding DNA: TGTGCCAGCAAGATCGACAGGAACACTGAAGCTTTCTTT. Translation gives CASKIDRNTEAFF. Based on the CDR3 plus reference TRBV7-3 and TRBJ1-1, the full variable domain is GAGVSQTPSNKVTEKGKYVELRCDPISGHTALYWYRQSLGQGPEFLIYFQGTGAADDSGLPNDRFFAVRPEGSVSTLKIQRTERGDSAVYLCASKIDRNTEAFFGQGTRLTVV.

The CDR3 loop reads CASSQVVLEYQETQYF. For the CDR3, the DNA is TGCGCCAGCAGCCAAGTGGTTCTGGAATACCAAGAGACCCAGTACTTC. This chain uses TRBV4-1 with TRBJ2-5; D gene uncertain. Germline V lookup: CDR1 MGHRA, CDR2 YSYEKL. This CDR3 region has 16 residues. V was shortened by 1 base and J by 0 bases, with 12 bases between the two germline ends.

The CDR3 reads CASSQVGGDSPLHF. As DNA, the CDR3 is TGTGCCAGCAGCCAAGTCGGGGGGGATTCACCCCTCCACTTT. The rearrangement joins TRBV3-1 to TRBJ1-6, with D possibly matching TRBD1 (5 bases). The CDR3 covers 14 residues. Germline lookup yields CDR1 LGHDT and CDR2 YNNKEL (reference sequence). Trimming removed 1 base at V and 8 bases at J, with 9 bases between.

This clonotype showed up many times. The chain is built from TRBV12-3 or TRBV12-4 and TRBJ2-3; possibly TRBD2 for D (5 bases). V lost 6 bases and J lost 4, with 11 bases in between. This CDR3 is 13 amino acids long. The CDR3 sequence is CASSILGADTQYF. The CDR3 DNA is TGTGCCAGCAGCATACTAGGAGCAGATACGCAGTATTTT.

This clonotype was picked up many times. V and J are TRBV4-1 and TRBJ2-1; 7 bases match TRBD1. Losses at the gene ends were 4 bases for V and 4 bases for J; bases not matched to a gene: 16. Per the germline V gene, CDR1 is MGHRA and CDR2 is YSYEKL. This CDR3 comprises 18 residues. This chain's CDR3 is CASSLHGVETGPYNEQFF. CDR3 bases: TGCGCCAGCAGCCTCCACGGGGTCGAGACAGGGCCATACAATGAGCAGTTCTTC.